The table lists the clone carrying this T cell receptor beta chain with a few counts. The CDR3 covers 14 residues. Trimming shortened V by 5 bases and J by 2 bases, and 12 bases separated the two germline ends. Germline CDR1 and CDR2: SGHAT and FQNNGV. The source of the sample is a study of control samples from healthy donors and cancer patients. Libraries were prepared by immunoSEQ multiplex PCR; TCRdb keeps only in-frame clonotypes and omits some of them. The top ten hold around 10% of the sample, which has about 92,000 clones, roughly four fifths seen once. The sample taken for sequencing was blood. This clonotype was sampled from an older woman in good health. The genes are TRBV11-2 and TRBJ2-5, with D possibly TRBD2 on 5 matching bases. This CDR3 reads CASSLVGSQETQYF. DNA for the CDR3: TGTGCCAGCAGCCTCGTGGGGAGTCAAGAGACCCAGTACTTC.